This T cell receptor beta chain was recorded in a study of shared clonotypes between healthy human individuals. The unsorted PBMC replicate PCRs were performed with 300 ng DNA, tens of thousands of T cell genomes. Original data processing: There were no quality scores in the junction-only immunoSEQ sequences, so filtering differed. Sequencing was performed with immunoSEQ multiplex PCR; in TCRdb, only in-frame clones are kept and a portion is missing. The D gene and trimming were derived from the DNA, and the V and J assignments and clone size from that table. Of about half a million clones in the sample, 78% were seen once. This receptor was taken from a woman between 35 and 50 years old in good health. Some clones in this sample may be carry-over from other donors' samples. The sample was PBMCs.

This CDR3 is CASSTSLAASYNEQFF. The CDR3 bases are TGTGCCAGCAGCACGTCACTAGCGGCTTCCTACAATGAGCAGTTCTTC. V usage is TRBV27 and J usage is TRBJ2-1, with TRBD2 matching 8 bases. CDR1 is MNHEY, CDR2 SMNVEV, per germline (reference sequence). There are 16 residues in the CDR3. Trimming at V came to 6 bases and at J to 1 base, leaving 8 bases not matched to a gene.